This TCR beta chain was obtained from a study of T-cell memory formation after mild COVID-19. There are 15 residues in the CDR3. Germline V lookup: CDR1 KGHSH, CDR2 LQKENI. After removal of 1 base from V and 12 bases from J, the junction contained 11 bases not matched to a gene. Regarding this clonotype: Its antigen is unknown.

Study-level findings and limits: Mostly located in CM and EM were contracting CD4+ clones, with contracting CD8+ clones located in EMRA. Some clones that responded were present in memory (sampled pre-infection), which suggests cross-reactive memory joined.

TCRdb fed the 5' RACE reads into MiXCR, producing one record per CDR3 protein. The sample lists roughly 200,000 distinct CDR3 sequences; approximately 20% were seen once. The sample was PBMCs or a T cell subset sorted from them (not recorded which). The chain recombines TRBV18 with TRBJ2-7; 11 positions agree with TRBD2. This clonotype originated in an adult woman who had mild COVID-19 (a few samples of this study predate the infection). Cell type and time point are not known. CDR3 in DNA: TGTGCCAGCTCACCACAGCCGGGACTAGCGGACGGCCGGTACTTC. The encoded protein is CASSPQPGLADGRYF.